These 29 T cell receptor beta chains came from one sample sequenced in a study of OX40 agonist ivuxolimab in advanced cancers. The table came from immunoSEQ multiplex PCR; TCRdb's copy has only in-frame clones and leaves some out. The table has about 33,000 clones, around 89% seen once. Specimen: CD4+ or CD8+ T cells sorted from blood, collected in a trial of the OX40 agonist ivuxolimab. These receptors originate from an adult with an advanced solid tumor such as melanoma, head and neck, liver or kidney cancer.

The V gene is TRBV2, the J gene TRBJ2-4; 10 bases are a match to TRBD2. V lost 3 bases and J lost 4; bases outside the gene matches: 3. The V gene's germline CDR1 is SNHLY and CDR2 FYNNEI. This CDR3 region has 15 residues. The CDR3, as DNA: TGTGCCAGCAGTGAGAGGACTAGCGGTAAAAACATTCAGTACTTC. It is translated as CASSERTSGKNIQYF.

The CDR3 nucleotides read TGCGCCAGCAGCTTGTTGGACAGGGGTTCCTACGAGCAGTACTTC. Translating it yields CASSLLDRGSYEQYF. The chain uses TRBV5-1 and TRBJ2-7; 9 bases fit TRBD1. Trimming removed 1 base from V and 1 base from J; junction bases left unmatched: 3. The germline CDR1 and CDR2 sequences are SGHRS and YFSETQ. The CDR3 sequence is 15 residues long.

The genes are TRBV27 and TRBJ2-3; the D is unclear. This CDR3 spans 16 amino acids. Germline values: CDR1 MNHEY, CDR2 SMNVEV (reference sequence). V was trimmed by 2 bases and J by 4 bases, leaving 16 bases between them. The CDR3 coding sequence is TGTGCCAGCAGTTTACACGGCTTCGGTGTGGCAGATACGCAGTATTTT. Translating it yields CASSLHGFGVADTQYF.

This rearrangement joins TRBV11-2 to TRBJ2-7, with 7 nucleotides matching TRBD2. The V and J ends lost 0 bases and 2 bases, in that order; junction bases with no gene match: 10. Germline V gene data show CDR1 as SGHAT and CDR2 as FQNNGV. The CDR3 is made up of 17 amino acids. CDR3 sequence (DNA): TGTGCCAGCAGCTTAGATCGGGCTAGCGGTCTAACCTACGAGCAGTACTTC. Amino acids: CASSLDRASGLTYEQYF.

The gene calls are TRBV7-2 and TRBJ2-3; D possibly corresponds to TRBD1 (6 bases). Germline CDR1 reads SGHTA; CDR2 reads FQGNSA. V lost 2 bases to trimming and J lost 2 bases, with 14 bases between them. CDR3 length: 16 amino acids. The CDR3 sequence: CASSLQGPFYTDTQYF. In nucleotides, the CDR3 is TGTGCCAGCAGCTTACAGGGGCCTTTCTACACAGATACGCAGTATTTT.

The chain recombines TRBV7-3 with TRBJ2-1; 8 bases match TRBD2. Germline assignment: CDR1 SGHTA and CDR2 FQGTGA. The J segment lost 7 bases and the V segment lost 0 bases, leaving 5 bases of the junction unmatched. This CDR3 has 15 residues. Here the CDR3 DNA reads TGTGCCAGCAGCTTAACAGCGGGAGATAGAAATGAGCAGTTCTTC. Protein: CASSLTAGDRNEQFF.

In this sample, this clone turned up once. Mismatch with germline at one junction end may stem from a read error. Additional DNA sequences in this sample encode the identical CDR3. The V gene is TRBV18, the J gene TRBJ1-4; tentatively, D is TRBD1 (5 bases). Germline CDR1 and CDR2: KGHSH and LQKENI. CDR3 length: 14 amino acids. The CDR3 region is CASSPGTGNEKLFF. The CDR3 DNA reads as TGCGCCAGCTCACCAGGGACGGGGAATGAAAAACTGTTTTTT.

The chain combines TRBV18 with TRBJ1-5; D remains unclear. The germline V gene encodes CDR1 KGHSH and CDR2 LQKENI. Trimming removed 4 bases at V and 5 bases at J, with 21 bases between. The CDR3 covers 17 residues. CDR3 bases: TGTGCCAGCTCACGGGGATATATTGGAATGAGCCATCAGCCCCAGCATTTT. Protein sequence: CASSRGYIGMSHQPQHF.

The chain carries TRBV2 and TRBJ2-3; D is ambiguous. CDR1 is SNHLY and CDR2 is FYNNEI in the germline V gene. The CDR3 has 15 residues. V was cut by 4 bases and J by 0 bases, with 11 bases left in between. The CDR3 sequence: CASSVLISSTDTQYF. The CDR3 region has the DNA TGTGCCAGCAGTGTATTAATCTCTAGCACAGATACGCAGTATTTT. Full variable domain (missing parts from reference TRBV2 and TRBJ2-3): EPEVTQTPSHQVTQMGQEVILRCVPISNHLYFYWYRQILGQKVEFLVSFYNNEISEKSEIFDDQFSVERPDGSNFTLKIRSTKLEDSAMYFCASSVLISSTDTQYFGPGTRLTVL.

V is TRBV7-8 and J is TRBJ2-7; D unclear. V lost 5 bases, J lost 6 bases, and 14 bases lay in between. The CDR3 is 13 residues long. CDR1 is SGHVS and CDR2 is FQNEAQ in the germline V gene. CDR3: CASSPQTDREQYF. CDR3 coding DNA: TGTGCCAGCAGCCCCCAAACAGACCGCGAGCAGTACTTC.

In its sample, this clone was seen once. The chain combines TRBV5-1 with TRBJ1-2; D not certain. Germline CDR1 reads SGHRS; CDR2 reads YFSETQ. The CDR3 totals 13 residues. The V and J ends lost 3 bases and 4 bases respectively, with 10 bases between them. The DNA for the CDR3 is TGCGCCAGCAGCTCCCGGGCCGCCTATGGCTACACCTTC. This sequence encodes CASSSRAAYGYTF.

V and J are TRBV18 and TRBJ1-5; 10 bases line up with TRBD1. This CDR3 comprises 15 residues. J lost 7 bases, V lost 1 base, and 4 bases had no gene match. CDR1 is KGHSH, CDR2 LQKENI, per germline. The CDR3 sequence: CASSPRTGGSQPQHF. The CDR3 bases are TGTGCCAGCTCACCACGGACAGGGGGAAGCCAGCCCCAGCATTTT.

Here the CDR3 DNA reads TGTGCCAGCAGCCCCGTCACCTCCGCAACTAATGAAAAACTGTTTTTT. Its translation is CASSPVTSATNEKLFF. V gene TRBV7-2 combines with J gene TRBJ1-4; D is unclear. The V and J ends lost 5 bases and 0 bases respectively, with 13 bases between them. Per germline, CDR1 SGHTA and CDR2 FQGNSA. The CDR3 totals 16 residues.

The V gene is TRBV5-5, the J gene TRBJ1-4; unclear D gene. The CDR3 is made up of 12 amino acids. V lost 0 bases, J lost 8 bases, and 5 bases lay in between. Per the germline V gene, CDR1 is SGHKS and CDR2 is YYEKEE (reference sequence). CDR3 sequence: CASSLVEEKLFF. CDR3 bases: TGTGCCAGCAGCTTGGTGGAGGAAAAACTGTTTTTT.

This clone was seen only a few times. CDR3 coding DNA: TGTGCCAGCAGCGCCGGGACAGGCGTCTATAATTCACCCCTCCACTTT. Translation gives CASSAGTGVYNSPLHF. The J gene is TRBJ1-6, the V gene TRBV5-8, with TRBD1 matching over 8 bases. The CDR3 runs 16 residues. CDR1 is SGHTS, CDR2 YDEGEE, per germline. V was clipped by 4 bases and J by 3 bases; unmatched bases: 6.

The rearrangement uses TRBV7-9 and TRBJ2-4; 7 nucleotides agree with TRBD1. The V gene's germline CDR1 is SEHNR and CDR2 FQNEAQ (reference sequence). The CDR3 is 13 amino acids. V lost 1 base to trimming and J lost 6 bases; unmatched junction nucleotides: 0. The DNA for the CDR3 is TGTGCCAGCAGCTTAGGACAGGGAAACATTCAGTACTTC. Translated: CASSLGQGNIQYF.

This clone was seen just once. The rearrangement uses TRBV5-6 and TRBJ2-3; D is uncertain. Germline-derived CDR1 and CDR2 are SGHDT and YYEEEE. With 0 bases removed from V and 1 base from J, the gap between germline ends came to 12 bases. The length of the CDR3 is 16 residues. The DNA for the CDR3 is TGTGCCAGCAGCTTGGGTCTTAGGGCCCGCACAGATACGCAGTATTTT. The encoded protein is CASSLGLRARTDTQYF. The whole variable domain, remainder taken from reference TRBV5-6 and TRBJ2-3, is DAGVTQSPTHLIKTRGQQVTLRCSPKSGHDTVSWYQQALGQGPQFIFQYYEEEERQRGNFPDRFSGHQFPNYSSELNVNALLLGDSALYLCASSLGLRARTDTQYFGPGTRLTVL.

This chain uses TRBV2 with TRBJ1-4, with 9 bases identical to TRBD1. After removal of 7 bases from V and 0 bases from J, the junction contained 3 bases not matched to a gene. CDR3 length: 15 residues. CDR1 is SNHLY, CDR2 FYNNEI, per germline. The CDR3 bases are TGTGCCAGCAACCGACAGGGGGCAACTAATGAAAAACTGTTTTTT. Translating gives CASNRQGATNEKLFF. Full variable domain (remainder filled in from reference TRBV2 and TRBJ1-4): EPEVTQTPSHQVTQMGQEVILRCVPISNHLYFYWYRQILGQKVEFLVSFYNNEISEKSEIFDDQFSVERPDGSNFTLKIRSTKLEDSAMYFCASNRQGATNEKLFFGSGTQLSVL.

V gene TRBV5-4 combines with J gene TRBJ1-1; no firm D call. Trimming took off 0 bases at V and 8 bases at J, with 8 bases between the two ends. CDR3 size: 12 residues. Germline V gene sequence: CDR1 SGHNT, CDR2 YYREEE (reference sequence). CDR3 residues: CASSLVGREAFF. The CDR3 DNA follows: TGTGCCAGCAGCTTGGTGGGCAGGGAAGCTTTCTTT. Full variable domain (remainder filled in from reference TRBV5-4 and TRBJ1-1): ETGVTQSPTHLIKTRGQQVTLRCSSQSGHNTVSWYQQALGQGPQFIFQYYREEENGRGNFPPRFSGLQFPNYSSELNVNALELDDSALYLCASSLVGREAFFGQGTRLTVV.

This clone was seen only a few times. The rearrangement joins TRBV6-6 to TRBJ1-5; D unclear. Trimming removed 7 bases from V and 7 bases from J, with 14 bases in between. This CDR3 has 13 residues. From germline, CDR1 is MNHNY and CDR2 SVGAGI (reference sequence). This CDR3 reads CASTSLEAQPQHF. The DNA of the CDR3 is TGTGCCAGCACCTCCTTGGAGGCCCAGCCCCAGCATTTT.

The chain combines TRBV5-1 with TRBJ2-1; possibly TRBD2 for D (7 bases). Germline V gives CDR1 SGHRS, CDR2 YFSETQ. The CDR3 consists of 16 residues. With 0 bases removed from V and 2 bases from J, the gap between germline ends came to 12 bases. The CDR3 here is CASSLVEGGPYNEQFF. The CDR3 DNA follows: TGCGCCAGCAGCTTGGTTGAGGGGGGGCCCTACAATGAGCAGTTCTTC.

The chain links TRBV6-1 to TRBJ1-1; 9 bases line up with TRBD1. Unmatched junction bases numbered 6, after V lost 6 bases and J lost 4 bases. Germline lookup yields CDR1 MNHNS and CDR2 SASEGT. There are 14 residues in the CDR3. CDR3 nucleotide sequence: TGTGCCAGCAGACTAGACAGGGGGGGCACTGAAGCTTTCTTT. This gives the protein CASRLDRGGTEAFF.

This chain uses TRBV27 with TRBJ1-4, with D possibly being TRBD1 (5 bases). The CDR3 has 14 amino acids. Germline lookup yields CDR1 MNHEY and CDR2 SMNVEV (reference sequence). V lost 6 bases and J lost 8, with 16 bases in between. CDR3 nucleotide sequence: TGTGCCAGCAGCCCCACCCAGGGACGGGAAAAACTGTTTTTT. It codes for CASSPTQGREKLFF. Combining the CDR3 with reference TRBV27 and TRBJ1-4 gives the whole variable domain EAQVTQNPRYLITVTGKKLTVTCSQNMNHEYMSWYRQDPGLGLRQIYYSMNVEVTDKGDVPEGYKVSRKEKRNFPLILESPSPNQTSLYFCASSPTQGREKLFFGSGTQLSVL.

The chain has TRBV2 and TRBJ2-1, with D unclear. Germline lookup yields CDR1 SNHLY and CDR2 FYNNEI. V lost 6 bases, J lost 15 bases, and 18 bases lay in between. This CDR3 is 12 amino acids long. This CDR3 is CASSDLGTPPFF. CDR3 coding DNA: TGTGCCAGCAGCGACCTTGGAACCCCGCCGTTCTTC.

This clone was seen once. A much larger clone sits a single nucleotide away, making a read error possible. The gene calls are TRBV7-2 and TRBJ2-3; D is uncertain. Germline CDR1 is SGHTA and CDR2 is FQGNSA. V shed 0 bases and J shed 5 bases, with 0 bases lying between them. The CDR3 length is 11 residues. The CDR3 is CASSLADTQYF. In DNA form, the CDR3 reads TGTGCCAGCAGCTTAGCAGATACGCAGTATTTT.

Only a few counts were recorded for this clone. This chain joins TRBV5-6 and TRBJ2-3; D gene uncertain. Trimming stripped 2 bases from V and 0 bases from J, with 10 bases between. This CDR3 region has 15 residues. Germline V gene lookup returns CDR1 SGHDT and CDR2 YYEEEE. DNA for the CDR3: TGTGCCAGCAGCTTTCCGGCGACTAGCACAGATACGCAGTATTTT. Its translation is CASSFPATSTDTQYF.

The chain recombines TRBV11-2 with TRBJ2-7, with 9 bases identical to TRBD1. V was pared by 0 bases and J by 4 bases, with 4 bases of the junction left unmatched. Germline CDR1 and CDR2: SGHAT and FQNNGV. This CDR3 is 15 amino acids long. CDR3: CASSLEGQGFYEQYF. Written as DNA, the CDR3 is TGTGCCAGCAGCTTAGAAGGACAGGGGTTTTACGAGCAGTACTTC.

The chain uses TRBV2 and TRBJ2-5; D not resolved. Deletions cut 5 bases from V and 5 bases from J, with 12 bases between. There are 13 residues in the CDR3. Germline CDR1 SNHLY, CDR2 FYNNEI. This chain's CDR3 is CASSLRSQETQYF. CDR3 in DNA: TGTGCCAGCAGTCTCCGGAGTCAGGAGACCCAGTACTTC.

The chain joins TRBV15 to TRBJ2-7; TRBD1 aligns across 9 bases. Germline V gene lookup returns CDR1 LNHNV and CDR2 YYDKDF (reference sequence). This CDR3 region has 15 residues. V was clipped by 9 bases and J by 1 base; unmatched bases: 10. CDR3 DNA: TGTGCCACGCGCTGGGGGACAGGGAAATCCTACGAGCAGTACTTC. It codes for CATRWGTGKSYEQYF.